This T cell receptor (beta chain) stems from a study of T-cell reconstitution after alpha-beta-depleted transplantation in children. V dropped 5 bases and J dropped 1 base, with 11 bases sitting between them. CDR1 and CDR2 (germline): ENHRY, SYGVKD. The CDR3 is 14 amino acids. TCRbeta library preparation incorporated unique molecular identifiers. TCRdb processed the PCR reads anew with MiXCR; each CDR3 protein has one entry. This table has about 610,000 distinct CDR3 sequences, 25% to 30% appearing once. The sequence was obtained from a boy younger than two with Wiskott-Aldrich syndrome, due to receive a stem cell transplant. The sequences come from PBMCs, collected before TCRalphabeta/CD19-depleted stem cell transplant. This rearrangement joins TRBV10-3 to TRBJ1-1; no clear D gene. The DNA of the CDR3 is TGTGCCATCAGTTCCTATCGGGGGAACACTGAAGCTTTCTTT. It encodes CAISSYRGNTEAFF.